The source of this TCR beta chain is a study of Graves' ophthalmopathy and Graves' hyperthyroidism. V lost 4 bases and J 2 bases, leaving 7 bases between the germline ends. This CDR3 contains 13 residues. The germline V gene has CDR1 SGHTA and CDR2 FQGNSA. Study findings and constraints: Most thyroid-expanded clonotypes exceeding 0.001 frequency were also found in blood.

This clonotype was observed at least ten times. The antigen remains undetermined. The study excluded patients with other autoimmune diseases, uncontrolled infections, pregnancy or lactation. The diagnostic workup employed clinical symptoms, serum thyroxine, TRAb, thyroid ultrasound and orbital computed tomography. Amplification of TCR beta CDR3 regions used RNA transcripts. First-round RT-PCR employed HTBI primers, with a second-round multiplex PCR after it. One entry per CDR3 protein, called by TCRdb with MiXCR from the multiplex PCR reads. The sample has 45,000 to 60,000 distinct CDR3 sequences, under 55% seen once; the top ten hold over 3.5%.

This clonotype was sampled from an adult woman with Graves' ophthalmopathy. Sequences were obtained from peripheral blood. V is TRBV7-2 and J is TRBJ2-3; D assignment may be TRBD1 or TRBD2 (5 bases each). CDR3: CASSSGTTDTQYF. In DNA, the CDR3 is TGTGCCAGCAGCTCCGGGACCACAGATACGCAGTATTTT.